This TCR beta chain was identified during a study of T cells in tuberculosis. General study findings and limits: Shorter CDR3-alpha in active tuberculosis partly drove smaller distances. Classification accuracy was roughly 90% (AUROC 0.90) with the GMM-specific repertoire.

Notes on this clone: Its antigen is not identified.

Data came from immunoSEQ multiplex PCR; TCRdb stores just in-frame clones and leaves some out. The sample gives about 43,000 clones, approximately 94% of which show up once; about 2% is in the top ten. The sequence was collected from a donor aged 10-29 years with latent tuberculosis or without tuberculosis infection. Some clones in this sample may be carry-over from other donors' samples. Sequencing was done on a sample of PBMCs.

CDR3: CASSSTRGQGQETQYF. In DNA form, the CDR3 reads TGTGCCAGCAGCTCGACTAGAGGACAGGGCCAAGAGACCCAGTACTTC. This sequence joins TRBV7-8 and TRBJ2-5, with TRBD1 matching over 8 bases. CDR3 length equals 16 residues. CDR1 is SGHVS and CDR2 is FQNEAQ in the germline V gene. Trimming removed 4 bases from V and 1 base from J; junction bases left unmatched: 8.